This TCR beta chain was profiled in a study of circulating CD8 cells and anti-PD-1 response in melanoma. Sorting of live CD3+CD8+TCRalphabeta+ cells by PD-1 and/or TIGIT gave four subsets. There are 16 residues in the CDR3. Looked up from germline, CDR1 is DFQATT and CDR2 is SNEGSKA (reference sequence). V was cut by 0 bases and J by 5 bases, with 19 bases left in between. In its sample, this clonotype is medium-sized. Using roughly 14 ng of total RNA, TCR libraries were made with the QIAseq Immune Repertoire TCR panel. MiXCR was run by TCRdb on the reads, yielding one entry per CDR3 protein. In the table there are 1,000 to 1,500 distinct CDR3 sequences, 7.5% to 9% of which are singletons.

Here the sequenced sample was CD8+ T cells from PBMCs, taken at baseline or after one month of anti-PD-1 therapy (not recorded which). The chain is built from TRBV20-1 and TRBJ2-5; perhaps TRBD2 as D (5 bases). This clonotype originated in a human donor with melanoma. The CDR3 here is CSARDRARGSMETQYF. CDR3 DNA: TGCAGTGCTAGAGATCGGGCCCGCGGGTCCATGGAGACCCAGTACTTC.